These 28 T cell receptor beta chains were sequenced from one sample in a study of identical twins. TCRdb processed the 5' RACE reads anew with MiXCR; each CDR3 protein has one entry. The sample shows about 210,000 distinct CDR3 sequences, less than 9.5% of them seen only once. The source material was memory (CD45RO+) T cells sorted from blood. These receptors came from a woman between 18 and 30 years old in good health.

The chain joins TRBV19 to TRBJ2-7; 11 bases align to TRBD2. Germline V gene data show CDR1 as LNHDA and CDR2 as SQIVND (reference sequence). CDR3 size: 15 residues. V was pared by 4 bases and J by 4 bases, with 6 bases of the junction left unmatched. The CDR3 DNA reads as TGTGCCAGTAGTACGACTAGCGGGGACGTGTACGAGCAGTACTTC. This sequence encodes CASSTTSGDVYEQYF.

At least ten counts were recorded for this clonotype. This rearrangement joins TRBV7-8 to TRBJ1-1; D possibly corresponds to TRBD1 (6 bases). CDR1 is SGHVS, CDR2 FQNEAQ, per germline. Trimming shortened V by 5 bases and J by 2 bases, and 9 bases separated the two germline ends. This CDR3 comprises 13 residues. Written as DNA, the CDR3 is TGTGCCAGCAGCGTGGGACATAACACTGAAGCTTTCTTT. Translation gives CASSVGHNTEAFF. Full variable domain (remainder filled in from reference TRBV7-8 and TRBJ1-1): GAGVSQSPRYKVAKRGQDVALRCDPISGHVSLFWYQQALGQGPEFLTYFQNEAQLDKSGLPSDRFFAERPEGSVSTLKIQRTQQEDSAVYLCASSVGHNTEAFFGQGTRLTVV.

This clonotype has only a few counts. Since a much larger clone is just one base distant, this may be a read error. The gene calls are TRBV3-1 and TRBJ1-1, with D maybe TRBD1 (5 bases). CDR1 and CDR2 (germline): LGHDT, YNNKEL (reference sequence). The CDR3 is 13 residues long. CDR3 in DNA: TGTGCCAGCACCTACGGCGGGGGGACTGAAACTTTCTTT. It codes for CASTYGGGTETFF.

This clonotype was detected a few times. The genes are TRBV20-1 and TRBJ2-5, with 10 bases matching TRBD2. Trimming at V came to 3 bases and at J to 3 bases, leaving 4 bases not matched to a gene. Germline V gene sequence: CDR1 DFQATT, CDR2 SNEGSKA (reference sequence). The CDR3 totals 14 residues. The CDR3: CSASDSGGKETQYF. CDR3 sequence (DNA): TGCAGTGCTAGTGATAGCGGGGGGAAAGAGACCCAGTACTTC.

Only a few counts were recorded for this clonotype. The J gene is TRBJ2-2, the V gene TRBV3-1; 9 bases agree with TRBD2. Germline CDR1 is LGHDT and CDR2 is YNNKEL (reference sequence). The CDR3 is 15 residues long. Trimming removed 6 bases from V and 3 bases from J; junction bases left unmatched: 5. The CDR3 region is CASSPSGTYTGELFF. The CDR3 region has the DNA TGTGCCAGCAGTCCTAGCGGGACTTACACCGGGGAGCTGTTTTTT.

The rearrangement links TRBV5-1 to TRBJ1-2, with no clear D. V was trimmed by 4 bases and J by 4 bases, leaving 11 bases between them. The CDR3 is made up of 13 amino acids. The germline gives CDR1 SGHRS, CDR2 YFSETQ. The CDR3 DNA is TGCGCCAGCAGCCACATCATGGGCTATGGCTACACCTTC. Translating gives CASSHIMGYGYTF.

The chain employs TRBV20-1 and TRBJ2-3, with 11 bases matching TRBD2. CDR1 is DFQATT and CDR2 is SNEGSKA in the germline V gene (reference sequence). This CDR3 has 18 amino acids. J gave up 4 bases and V 0 bases, and 12 bases lay outside the gene matches. The CDR3 sequence: CSARDPTSGSISPDTQYF. The CDR3 coding sequence is TGCAGTGCTAGAGATCCTACTAGCGGGAGCATTTCCCCAGATACGCAGTATTTT.

The chain links TRBV6-1 to TRBJ2-7, with D perhaps matching TRBD2 (6 bases). Trimming shortened V by 6 bases and J by 3 bases, and 15 bases separated the two germline ends. The CDR3 consists of 14 residues. Per germline, CDR1 MNHNS and CDR2 SASEGT. The chain's CDR3 is CASSSGTGLYEQYF. In nucleotides, the CDR3 is TGTGCCAGCAGCTCCGGGACTGGCCTCTACGAGCAGTACTTC.

The rearrangement links TRBV20-1 to TRBJ2-5; 10 bases match TRBD1. The ends lost 6 bases at V and 5 bases at J; junction bases unmatched: 6. Germline CDR1 DFQATT, CDR2 SNEGSKA (reference sequence). The CDR3 is 13 residues long. The DNA for the CDR3 is TGCAGTGCCCCTGGGACAGGGGACGAGACCCAGTACTTC. It specifies CSAPGTGDETQYF.

This clonotype has just a few counts. This chain uses TRBV30 with TRBJ2-2, with 9 bases identical to TRBD1. The J segment lost 4 bases and the V segment lost 2 bases, leaving 5 bases of the junction unmatched. CDR1 GTSNPN and CDR2 SVGIG come from the germline V gene (reference sequence). The CDR3 length is 15 residues. The CDR3 is CAWSRDRVSTGELFF. The CDR3 DNA sequence: TGTGCCTGGAGTCGGGACAGGGTGTCCACCGGGGAGCTGTTTTTT.

This clonotype was observed many times. V usage is TRBV5-1 and J usage is TRBJ1-5; 7 bases are a match to TRBD1. The CDR3 covers 15 residues. Germline V gene sequence: CDR1 SGHRS, CDR2 YFSETQ. V trimming: 4 bases; J trimming: 7 bases; junction bases outside the gene matches: 11. CDR3 region: CASSMQGGMHQPQHF. The CDR3 DNA reads TGCGCCAGCAGCATGCAGGGGGGGATGCACCAGCCCCAGCATTTT.

The rearrangement links TRBV9 to TRBJ2-1; 7 bases line up with TRBD2. Per germline, CDR1 SGDLS and CDR2 YYNGEE. The ends lost 0 bases at V and 9 bases at J; junction bases unmatched: 9. This CDR3 region has 15 residues. CDR3 DNA sequence: TGTGCCAGCAGCGTAGAAGGCGGGGGAGGAGGTGAGCAGTTCTTC. It is translated as CASSVEGGGGGEQFF.

There are a few counts of this clonotype. The J gene is TRBJ1-2, the V gene TRBV19, with D possibly being TRBD1 (6 bases). Germline V CDR1 and CDR2: LNHDA, SQIVND (reference sequence). This CDR3 has 14 residues. V lost 4 bases and J 0 bases, leaving 9 bases between the germline ends. The CDR3 loop reads CASSSGTTNYGYTF. CDR3 bases: TGTGCCAGTAGTAGCGGGACAACTAACTATGGCTACACCTTC.

A few counts support this clonotype. CDR3 protein: CASSSESYEQYF. The CDR3 DNA reads TGCGCCAGCAGCTCAGAGTCCTACGAGCAGTACTTC. This chain joins TRBV5-1 and TRBJ2-7; D not certain. There are 12 residues in the CDR3. The germline V gene encodes CDR1 SGHRS and CDR2 YFSETQ. V was pared by 3 bases and J by 1 base, with 5 bases between.

The rearrangement uses TRBV20-1 and TRBJ2-2; a weak D match, TRBD1 (6 bases). CDR1 is DFQATT and CDR2 is SNEGSKA in the germline V gene (reference sequence). The CDR3 length is 14 residues. Trimming took 0 bases from V and 1 from J, leaving 6 bases between them. The CDR3 coding sequence is TGCAGTGCTAGAGAAGGGGGGAACACCGGGGAGCTGTTTTTT. This sequence encodes CSAREGGNTGELFF.

Ten or more counts support this clonotype. The genes are TRBV11-1 and TRBJ2-3, with a weak D call TRBD1 (6 bases). The V end was cut by 4 bases, the J end by 3 bases, with 23 bases between. The CDR3 sequence is 18 residues long. Germline CDR1 reads SGHAT; CDR2 reads FQDESV (reference sequence). This chain's CDR3 is CASSSLGGLTGTTDTQYF. The CDR3 nucleotides are TGTGCCAGCAGCTCCCTAGGGGGATTAACGGGGACAACAGATACGCAGTATTTT. The variable domain in full, with the rest retrieved from reference TRBV11-1 and TRBJ2-3, is EAEVAQSPRYKITEKSQAVAFWCDPISGHATLYWYRQILGQGPELLVQFQDESVVDDSQLPKDRFSAERLKGVDSTLKIQPAELGDSAMYLCASSSLGGLTGTTDTQYFGPGTRLTVL.

This clonotype showed up just a few times. The CDR3, as DNA: TGTGCCAGCAGCTTGCCCTATAATTCACCCCTCCACTTT. Amino acid sequence: CASSLPYNSPLHF. V usage is TRBV5-6 and J usage is TRBJ1-6; D gene unclear. This CDR3 comprises 13 residues. Germline CDR1 and CDR2: SGHDT and YYEEEE. V lost 1 base, J lost 2 bases, and 1 base lay in between.

This clonotype showed up many times. The J gene is TRBJ2-5, the V gene TRBV5-1, with 7 bases lining up with TRBD1. The CDR3 runs to 14 residues. Per the germline V gene, CDR1 is SGHRS and CDR2 is YFSETQ. After removal of 3 bases from V and 4 bases from J, the junction contained 6 bases not matched to a gene. CDR3 in DNA: TGCGCCAGCAGCTCACAGGGGCAGGGAGAGACCCAGTACTTC. Amino acid sequence: CASSSQGQGETQYF.

This clonotype was seen only a few times. The chain is built from TRBV12-5 and TRBJ2-3, with D possibly TRBD2 on 5 matching bases. The germline V gene encodes CDR1 LGHNT and CDR2 FRNRAP. The V end lost 2 bases, the J end lost 9 bases, and 15 bases lay between the germline ends. CDR3 length equals 14 residues. The chain's CDR3 is CASGLTHGINTQYF. The CDR3 DNA reads as TGTGCTAGTGGTTTGACCCACGGGATAAACACGCAGTATTTT.

This clonotype was recorded at least ten times. The V and J genes are TRBV11-2 and TRBJ2-2; D uncertain. CDR3 length equals 13 residues. Per germline, CDR1 SGHAT and CDR2 FQNNGV. The V end lost 3 bases, the J end lost 5 bases, and 7 bases lay between the germline ends. The CDR3 DNA is TGTGCCAGCAGCTTTCTCGAAACCGGGGAGCTGTTTTTT. Its protein product is CASSFLETGELFF.

This clonotype appeared a few times. The chain uses TRBV20-1 and TRBJ2-1, with 9 nucleotides matching TRBD2. This CDR3 has 14 residues. Germline CDR1 reads DFQATT; CDR2 reads SNEGSKA (reference sequence). V lost 5 bases and J lost 10; bases outside the gene matches: 12. CDR3 residues: CSAPLSGSNKEQFF. CDR3 DNA sequence: TGCAGTGCTCCACTTAGCGGGAGTAATAAGGAGCAGTTCTTC.

This clonotype was found a few times. The chain joins TRBV5-6 to TRBJ2-7, with 7 bases matching TRBD1. The V gene's germline CDR1 is SGHDT and CDR2 YYEEEE. The CDR3 loop spans 13 amino acids. The J segment lost 2 bases and the V segment lost 4 bases, leaving 3 bases of the junction unmatched. CDR3 DNA sequence: TGTGCCAGCAGCCCGGGACAGACCTACGAGCAGTACTTC. The encoded protein is CASSPGQTYEQYF.

This clonotype was detected many times. This chain uses TRBV5-6 with TRBJ2-5; 9 bases line up with TRBD2. CDR1 and CDR2 (germline): SGHDT, YYEEEE. V was pared by 3 bases and J by 3 bases, with 12 bases of the junction left unmatched. There are 17 residues in the CDR3. The CDR3 loop is CASSSPSGTVVEETQYF. The CDR3 region has the DNA TGTGCCAGCAGCTCGCCTAGCGGGACAGTGGTGGAAGAGACCCAGTACTTC.

The chain recombines TRBV4-3 with TRBJ1-1, with a tentative D call TRBD1 (5 bases). In germline, CDR1 is LGHNA, CDR2 YSLEER. The CDR3 contains 15 residues. Trimming pared 0 bases from V and 11 bases from J, leaving 19 bases between. The CDR3, as DNA: TGCGCCAGCAGCCAAGATGGGAACAGGTTGAATGAGGCTTTCTTT. It encodes CASSQDGNRLNEAFF.

This clonotype has more than one count but fewer than ten. The genes are TRBV7-8 and TRBJ2-7, with D possibly being TRBD2 (5 bases). Germline-derived CDR1 and CDR2 are SGHVS and FQNEAQ. The CDR3 runs to 14 residues. CDR3 protein: CATSQGSQMYEQYF. For the CDR3, the DNA is TGTGCGACCAGCCAAGGGAGTCAAATGTACGAGCAGTACTTC.

This sequence joins TRBV7-2 and TRBJ2-1; TRBD2 matches at 9 bases. This CDR3 region has 14 residues. The V gene's germline CDR1 is SGHTA and CDR2 FQGNSA. The trim removed 7 bases at V and 15 bases at J, leaving 16 bases unmatched. CDR3 in DNA: TGTGCCAGCAACTCTATAGCGGGAGTGGTCCCTGCGTTCTTC. As protein: CASNSIAGVVPAFF.

The chain uses TRBV12-3 or TRBV12-4 and TRBJ2-7; tentative D call: TRBD2 (5 bases). Between the trimmed V and J ends, which lost 3 bases and 1 base, there was a span of 10 bases. CDR3 size: 14 residues. Here the CDR3 DNA reads TGTGCCAGCAGTTTCAACCGGAGGTCCTACGAGCAGTACTTC. As protein: CASSFNRRSYEQYF.

The gene calls are TRBV5-1 and TRBJ2-2, with 8 bases that match TRBD1. This CDR3 contains 15 residues. The germline CDR1 and CDR2 sequences are SGHRS and YFSETQ. V shed 5 bases and J 5 bases; nucleotides not matched to a gene: 8. The CDR3 sequence: CASSTRDRLTGELFF. The CDR3 DNA reads TGCGCCAGCAGTACCCGGGACAGGTTAACCGGGGAGCTGTTTTTT.